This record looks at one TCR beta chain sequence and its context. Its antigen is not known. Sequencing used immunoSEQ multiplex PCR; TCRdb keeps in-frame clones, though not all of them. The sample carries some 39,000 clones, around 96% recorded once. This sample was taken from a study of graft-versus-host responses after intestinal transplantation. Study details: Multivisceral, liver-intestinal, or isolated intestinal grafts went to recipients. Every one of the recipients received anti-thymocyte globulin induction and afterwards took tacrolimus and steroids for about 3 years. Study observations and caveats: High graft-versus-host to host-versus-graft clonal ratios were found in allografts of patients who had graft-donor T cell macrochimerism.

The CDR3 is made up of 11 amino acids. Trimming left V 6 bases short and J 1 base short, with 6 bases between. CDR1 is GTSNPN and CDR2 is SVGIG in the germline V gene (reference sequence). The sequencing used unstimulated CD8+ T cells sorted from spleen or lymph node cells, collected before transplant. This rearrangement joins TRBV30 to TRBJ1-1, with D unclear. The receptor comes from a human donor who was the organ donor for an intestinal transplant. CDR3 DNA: TGTGCCTGCCGTAGGAACACTGAAGCTTTCTTT. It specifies CACRRNTEAFF.